The rows below give T cell receptor beta chains drawn from one sample of a study of cytomegalovirus exposure and HLA in healthy donors. Profiled with immunoSEQ multiplex PCR; TCRdb holds only in-frame clones, not every one. Among approximately 160,000 clones, roughly four fifths were seen once, and the ten largest hold about 2.7%. Sequenced material: PBMCs. These TCRs come from a woman aged 50 to 60 in good health and CMV-seropositive. Each CDR3 is given with its conserved first and last residue. The D gene is left open where the match is weak. A clone size is listed for some rows: how often the clone was seen (once, few, many), or a class if it is expanded.

d_call	v_call	clone_size	j_call	cdr3_nt	cdr3_aa
.	TRBV6-1	.	TRBJ1-1	TGTGCCAGCAGGGGAAGGGCGGGGCGAGGCACTGAAGCTTTCTTT	CASRGRAGRGTEAFF
.	TRBV6-1	.	TRBJ2-5	TGTGCCAGCCGATTAATGGGACAACAAGAGACCCAGTACTTC	CASRLMGQQETQYF
TRBD1	TRBV6-5	.	TRBJ1-5	TGTGCCAGCAGTTACAGGGGGCTGAGGAATCAGCCCCAGCATTTT	CASSYRGLRNQPQHF
.	TRBV4-1	few	TRBJ2-3	TGCGCCAGCAGCCTTGGGGCGGCGAGCACAGATACGCAGTATTTT	CASSLGAASTDTQYF
.	TRBV9	.	TRBJ2-2	TGTGCCAGCAGCGTAGGAGGGTACACCGGGGAGCTGTTTTTT	CASSVGGYTGELFF
.	TRBV5-1	.	TRBJ1-1	TGCGCCAGCAGCTTGAGGGGTCAAACTGAAGCTTTCTTT	CASSLRGQTEAFF
.	TRBV5-6	.	TRBJ1-1	TGTGCCAGCAGCTTCCCAGGGGAGATAACTGAAGCTTTCTTT	CASSFPGEITEAFF
.	TRBV5-8	.	TRBJ2-1	TGTGCCAGCAGGGGTAGCGGTTACGCCGCCTACACTGAGCAGTTCTTC	CASRGSGYAAYTEQFF
TRBD2	TRBV7-2	.	TRBJ2-3	TGTGCCAGCAGCTTAAGGCCTCGATCTAGCGGGGGGGTCACAGATACGCAGTATTTT	CASSLRPRSSGGVTDTQYF
.	TRBV5-5	.	TRBJ1-2	TGTGCCAGCAGCTTGGGCGACAGTAACTATGGCTACACCTTC	CASSLGDSNYGYTF
.	TRBV13	.	TRBJ1-2	TGTGCCAGCAGCTCCACAGGGACCCACTATGGCTACACCTTC	CASSSTGTHYGYTF
.	TRBV5-1	.	TRBJ2-1	TGCGCCAGCAGCTTGGGGCAGGTTTCGACGGATGAGCAGTTCTTC	CASSLGQVSTDEQFF
.	TRBV6-1	once	TRBJ1-1	TGTGCCAGCAGTCAATTATGGGGAGGGAACACTGAAGCTTTCTTT	CASSQLWGGNTEAFF
.	TRBV19	.	TRBJ1-1	TGTGCCAGTAGTATAGTGGCGGGGGTGGAAGCTTTCTTT	CASSIVAGVEAFF
TRBD2	TRBV18	.	TRBJ2-7	TGTGCCAGCTCACCTTTTGGGTCGGGGGGCTACGAGCAGTACTTC	CASSPFGSGGYEQYF
TRBD1	TRBV27	.	TRBJ1-1	TGTGCCAGCAAAAGTGGGACAGGGGGCACTGAAGCTTTCTTT	CASKSGTGGTEAFF
TRBD1	TRBV7-2	.	TRBJ1-2	TGTGCCAGCGGCGGGAGCGGGGGGACAGGACTTAATGGCTACACCTTC	CASGGSGGTGLNGYTF
.	TRBV5-1	.	TRBJ2-3	TGCGCCAGCAGCTTAGGGCGGGGCGGTTGGGATACGCAGTATTTT	CASSLGRGGWDTQYF
.	TRBV19	.	TRBJ1-1	TGTGCCAGTAGTCCATTGACCGTCGGGGGTCGGACTGAAGCTTTCTTT	CASSPLTVGGRTEAFF
TRBD1	TRBV6-6	once	TRBJ1-2	TGTGCCAGCAGTATGGGACAGGGTTTTGGCTACACCTTC	CASSMGQGFGYTF
.	TRBV29-1	.	TRBJ1-4	TGCAGCGTTGAGGAGAGGTTCAATGAAAAACTGTTTTTT	CSVEERFNEKLFF
TRBD2	TRBV30	.	TRBJ2-3	TGTGCCTGGATCTTAACGGGGGGGGCAGATACGCAGTATTTT	CAWILTGGADTQYF
TRBD1	TRBV10-2	.	TRBJ2-1	TGCGCCAGCAGGGAAGGGACAGGAACTTTCTACAATGAGCAGTTCTTC	CASREGTGTFYNEQFF
TRBD1	TRBV10-2	.	TRBJ2-3	TGCGCCAGCAGGGCCGGGACAGGGACAGATACGCAGTATTTT	CASRAGTGTDTQYF
TRBD1	TRBV7-9	.	TRBJ2-2	TGTGCCAGCAGCGCCCGGGACAGGGGCAACGGGGAGCTGTTTTTT	CASSARDRGNGELFF
.	TRBV9	.	TRBJ2-3	TGTGCCAGCAGCGTAGCTGGGCAGAACACAGATACGCAGTATTTT	CASSVAGQNTDTQYF
.	TRBV30	.	TRBJ1-1	TGTGCCTGGAGTTTACGTAAACCGGGAATGAACACTGAAGCTTTCTTT	CAWSLRKPGMNTEAFF
TRBD1	TRBV5-6	.	TRBJ2-7	TGTGCCAGCAGCTTGGGGACAGGAGTCTCCTACGAGCAGTACTTC	CASSLGTGVSYEQYF
.	TRBV15	.	TRBJ1-1	TGTGCCACCAGCAGTCGGGGAGGGATTATAACTGAAGCTTTCTTT	CATSSRGGIITEAFF
TRBD1	TRBV7-2	.	TRBJ1-1	TGTGCCAGCAGCCCCCGGGGACAGCGTAACACTGAAGCTTTCTTT	CASSPRGQRNTEAFF
TRBD1	TRBV5-4	.	TRBJ2-7	TGTGCCAGCAGCATCGACAGGGGCCCCTACGAGCAGTACTTC	CASSIDRGPYEQYF
.	TRBV27	.	TRBJ2-3	TGTGCCAGCAGTTCCCGGGGCACAGATACGCAGTATTTT	CASSSRGTDTQYF
TRBD1	TRBV2	.	TRBJ1-3	TGTGCCAGCAGTGTAACAGGGGGTCGAGGAAACACCATATATTTT	CASSVTGGRGNTIYF
.	TRBV6-1	few	TRBJ1-6	TGTGCCAGCAGTGAAGCGCTTGAGGCACCCCTCCACTTT	CASSEALEAPLHF
TRBD2	TRBV7-3	.	TRBJ2-3	TGTGCCAGCAGCTTAACGGGACTAGCGGGGGCATCAGATACGCAGTATTTT	CASSLTGLAGASDTQYF
.	TRBV5-1	.	TRBJ2-7	TGCGCCAGCAGCCCGACGGACACGCCCGCGGCCGAGCAGTACTTC	CASSPTDTPAAEQYF
TRBD1	TRBV30	few	TRBJ1-5	TGTGCCTGGAGTGTCGGCGGACAGGGAGTAGTACAGCCCCAGCATTTT	CAWSVGGQGVVQPQHF
.	TRBV2	.	TRBJ1-1	TGTGCCAGCAGTCCGATTACAGGGTTTGGCACTGAAGCTTTCTTT	CASSPITGFGTEAFF